This T cell receptor (beta chain) was identified in a study of high-grade serous ovarian cancer treatment subgroups. Study-level background: Samples averaged approximately 14,000 reads and approximately 7,000 unique TCR beta rearrangements. Study findings and constraints: Only CDR3 was analyzed; CDR1 and CDR2 were not. TCR clonal relatedness correlated positively with neoantigen level. These tumor repertoires lack spatial information from bulk sequencing.

Clones were sequenced by immunoSEQ multiplex PCR, and TCRdb holds only the in-frame ones, with some missing. The sample holds about 8,800 clones, around 72% seen once. Tumor tissue was taken before any definitive surgery or chemotherapy was given. Notes on this clone: What it binds is not known.

The CDR3 has 16 amino acids. CDR1 is SGHAT, CDR2 FQNNGV, per germline. With 3 bases clipped from V and 10 bases from J, the junction kept 9 bases outside the gene matches. This chain links TRBV11-2 with TRBJ2-1; 13 bases align to TRBD2. The sequenced material came from tumor tissue. The sequence came from a human donor with high-grade serous ovarian cancer. The CDR3 DNA follows: TGTGCCAGCAGCTTCCAAGGACTAGCGGGAGTGGGAGAGCAGTTCTTC. Translating it yields CASSFQGLAGVGEQFF.